This TCR beta chain was obtained from a study of metastatic and nonmetastatic thyroid tumors (dated by TCRdb to 2019 to 2021). Looking at the study overall: Repertoires were compared across peripheral blood and tumor or nodule tissue samples from malignant and benign thyroid patients. Study-wide findings and limitations: TCR beta diversity was reported as significantly higher in malignant tumors than in benign nodules, in both blood and tumor samples.

Receptors were amplified or captured by PCR. The listed sequencing device is Illumina HiSeq 4000. High-throughput sequencing was used to profile the TCR beta-chain CDR3 region of every patient. The authors processed their data as follows. A classifier to discriminate distant-metastatic papillary thyroid cancer patients was built from CDR3 differences across clinicopathological groups. To measure repertoire diversity the researchers used the Shannon index, while the Morisita-Horn index served to gauge how similar the tumor and blood repertoires were. TCRdb reworked the public reads: Q25 trimming with fastp, MiXCR clone assembly, productive beta chains retained. TCRdb, not the original authors, processed these V and J calls. This sample has roughly 10,000 clones in its table, and about a third of those were observed once. Nearly 5% of the sample is taken by the ten largest. The V and J ends are trimmed by 0 bases and 8 bases, leaving 14 bases between them. The CDR3 goes from the cysteine to the phenylalanine over 14 residues. Only the CDR3 DNA stays, 42 bases, in frame from base 1. From the germline V gene, CDR1 is SGHRS and CDR2 is YFSETQ.

With regard to this clone: This receptor's antigen is unknown. Base quality data are lacking; no much larger clone is found one base away.

None of the patients had been given any treatment before thyroid surgery. Patient clinical samples collected from the early 2010s to the late 2010s were retrospectively analysed using T-cell receptor beta sequencing. This clonotype was obtained from a female donor with papillary thyroid cancer or a benign thyroid nodule (not recorded which). Some clones in this sample may be carry-over from other donors' samples. Recombination linked TRBV5-1 to TRBJ1-2, and the D gene may be TRBD1, 5 bases matching. Sequenced: tumor tissue. The CDR3 is CASSLGWQGGGYTF. The nucleotide sequence is given as TGCGCCAGCAGCTTGGGGTGGCAGGGTGGAGGCTACACCTTC.